Below are 20 T cell receptor beta chains sequenced from a single sample in a study of shared clonotypes between healthy human individuals. Using immunoSEQ multiplex PCR, the repertoire was profiled, and TCRdb retains in-frame clones only, with some absent. Of about 960,000 clones listed, 70% to 85% are singletons. Material: memory CD4+ T cells sorted from blood. As to subset: CD45RA-negative fraction. These receptors originate from a man between 18 and 35 years old in good health.

There are a few counts of this clone. The chain has TRBV29-1 and TRBJ2-3; D gene ambiguous. Germline values: CDR1 SQVTM, CDR2 ANQGSEA. This CDR3 spans 11 amino acids. The germline V and J ends were trimmed by 5 bases and 6 bases, with 9 bases remaining between them. The CDR3 here is CSVFRWDTQYF. The CDR3 coding sequence is TGCAGCGTTTTCCGGTGGGATACGCAGTATTTT.

This clone showed up just a few times. The chain employs TRBV5-6 and TRBJ1-3; TRBD1 is a possible D gene (5 bases). CDR1 SGHDT and CDR2 YYEEEE come from the germline V gene. V lost 2 bases and J 2 bases, leaving 11 bases between the germline ends. This CDR3 has 15 amino acids. The CDR3 sequence is CASSFGQAAGNTIYF. The CDR3 DNA reads as TGTGCCAGCAGCTTTGGACAAGCCGCTGGAAACACCATATATTTT.

The chain joins TRBV4-1 to TRBJ1-2, with D unclear. V was pared by 4 bases and J by 4 bases, with 16 bases between. Looked up from germline, CDR1 is MGHRA and CDR2 is YSYEKL. CDR3 length: 15 residues. CDR3: CASSLGPASAYGYTF. The CDR3, as DNA: TGCGCCAGCAGCCTCGGGCCAGCATCTGCCTATGGCTACACCTTC.

The CDR3 coding sequence is TGTGCCAGCAGCCCCCGACAGGGGGCCAACTATGGCTACACCTTC. It codes for CASSPRQGANYGYTF. The J gene is TRBJ1-2, the V gene TRBV11-2; TRBD1 agrees at 10 bases. This CDR3 region has 15 residues. Losses at the gene ends were 5 bases for V and 2 bases for J; bases not matched to a gene: 5. Per germline, CDR1 SGHAT and CDR2 FQNNGV.

This clone was picked up a small number of times. The V call is TRBV11-3, the J call TRBJ1-6, with D uncertain. Trimming removed 1 base from V and 9 bases from J, with 7 bases in between. CDR3 length: 13 residues. Germline V gives CDR1 SGHNT, CDR2 YENEEA. The CDR3 sequence is CASSLVRGSPLHF. In DNA, the CDR3 is TGTGCCAGCAGCTTAGTGCGAGGTTCACCCCTCCACTTT.

This chain joins TRBV9 and TRBJ1-1; tentatively, D is TRBD1 (5 bases). The V gene's germline CDR1 is SGDLS and CDR2 YYNGEE. V was cut by 0 bases and J by 4 bases, with 10 bases left in between. This CDR3 is 14 amino acids long. CDR3 residues: CASSVVGESTEAFF. The CDR3 region has the DNA TGTGCCAGCAGCGTAGTGGGGGAGAGCACTGAAGCTTTCTTT.

CDR3 amino acids: CASNRNRANQPQHF. The CDR3 DNA is TGTGCCAGCAATCGGAACAGGGCGAATCAGCCCCAGCATTTT. This rearrangement joins TRBV28 to TRBJ1-5, with a possible D match to TRBD1 (6 bases). This CDR3 spans 14 amino acids. The germline V and J ends were trimmed by 7 bases and 4 bases, with 14 bases remaining between them. Germline assignment: CDR1 MDHEN and CDR2 SYDVKM.

This sequence joins TRBV7-2 and TRBJ2-6; no firm D call. CDR3 length: 15 residues. Trimming stripped 5 bases from V and 1 base from J, with 9 bases between. Per the germline V gene, CDR1 is SGHTA and CDR2 is FQGNSA. The CDR3 DNA is TGTGCCAGCAGCCTTCCTTCATCTGGGGCCAACGTCCTGACTTTC. Residues: CASSLPSSGANVLTF.

Comments on this clone: Additional DNA sequences in this sample encode the identical CDR3. V is TRBV29-1 and J is TRBJ2-1; tentatively, D is TRBD1 or TRBD2 (6 bases each). The CDR3 length is 11 residues. Trimming stripped 4 bases from V and 8 bases from J, with 9 bases between. Germline values: CDR1 SQVTM, CDR2 ANQGSEA. The CDR3 is CSVVGGHEQFF. The CDR3 region has the DNA TGCAGCGTTGTCGGGGGCCATGAGCAGTTCTTC.

This clone was counted a single time. V usage is TRBV5-7 and J usage is TRBJ1-2, with TRBD1 identical over 8 bases. TRBV5-7 is labeled an ORF, and its function is uncertain. The V segment lost 4 bases and the J segment 3 bases; nucleotides outside the gene matches: 14. The CDR3 covers 17 residues. This chain's CDR3 is CASSRWLPTGDYYGYTF. CDR3 nucleotides: TGTGCCAGCAGCCGCTGGCTACCGACAGGGGATTACTATGGCTACACCTTC.

The chain has TRBV25-1 and TRBJ1-2, with 7 bases matching TRBD1. CDR3 length: 14 amino acids. CDR1 MGHDK and CDR2 SYGVNS come from the germline V gene. J gave up 4 bases and V 6 bases, and 8 bases lay outside the gene matches. The CDR3 nucleotides are TGTGCCAGCAGATACGGGACAGACGGCTATGGCTACACCTTC. Translated, it gives CASRYGTDGYGYTF.

The sample holds one count of this clone. The rearrangement uses TRBV15 and TRBJ2-5; TRBD1 is a possible D gene (6 bases). CDR1 and CDR2 from the germline V gene are LNHNV and YYDKDF (reference sequence). The CDR3 is 16 amino acids. Between the trimmed V and J ends, which lost 0 bases and 2 bases, there was a span of 13 bases. DNA for the CDR3: TGTGCCACCAGCAGAGATTTATCCAGGGGTCAAGAGACCCAGTACTTC. Protein: CATSRDLSRGQETQYF.

The chain uses TRBV5-4 and TRBJ2-5, with 7 bases that match TRBD1. This CDR3 has 15 residues. The germline gives CDR1 SGHNT, CDR2 YYREEE (reference sequence). Trimming at V came to 2 bases and at J to 5 bases, leaving 9 bases not matched to a gene. DNA of the CDR3: TGTGCCAGCAGCTTTGGGACAGCCCCAGGCGAGACCCAGTACTTC. Protein sequence: CASSFGTAPGETQYF.

To note about this clone: This sample includes further DNA sequences coding for the same CDR3. The chain couples TRBV10-3 to TRBJ2-3; D is unclear. There are 14 residues in the CDR3. Trimming stripped 0 bases from V and 0 bases from J, with 4 bases between. CDR1 ENHRY and CDR2 SYGVKD come from the germline V gene. The CDR3 spells CAISESFSTDTQYF. The CDR3 DNA reads TGTGCCATCAGTGAGTCTTTTAGCACAGATACGCAGTATTTT.

J is TRBJ1-1 and V is TRBV11-2, with 9 nucleotides matching TRBD1. CDR1 is SGHAT, CDR2 FQNNGV, per germline. CDR3 length: 16 amino acids. The V gene end was trimmed by 2 bases and the J gene end by 6 bases; junction bases not matched to a gene: 10. The CDR3 is CASSLSAGQGIPEAFF. The CDR3 nucleotides read TGTGCCAGCAGCTTATCGGCAGGACAGGGGATCCCTGAAGCTTTCTTT.

In this sample, this clone turned up many times. The chain has TRBV2 and TRBJ2-2; D is ambiguous. Germline V gives CDR1 SNHLY, CDR2 FYNNEI. V was clipped by 3 bases and J by 2 bases, with 13 bases between them. The CDR3 runs 16 residues. CDR3 sequence: CASSDGWSVNTGELFF. CDR3 sequence (DNA): TGTGCCAGCAGTGATGGGTGGTCAGTCAACACCGGGGAGCTGTTTTTT. Filled out from reference TRBV2 and TRBJ2-2, the complete variable domain reads EPEVTQTPSHQVTQMGQEVILRCVPISNHLYFYWYRQILGQKVEFLVSFYNNEISEKSEIFDDQFSVERPDGSNFTLKIRSTKLEDSAMYFCASSDGWSVNTGELFFGEGSRLTVL.

The V gene is TRBV5-6, the J gene TRBJ1-1, with TRBD1 as a possible D gene (5 bases). Germline CDR1 is SGHDT and CDR2 is YYEEEE. There are 17 residues in the CDR3. V lost 4 bases, J lost 8 bases, and 27 bases lay in between. The CDR3 nucleotides are TGTGCCAGCAGCCATGGCGGGGATAAGTTAGTTGGGGACGAAGCTTTCTTT. Protein: CASSHGGDKLVGDEAFF. The variable domain in full, completed from reference TRBV5-6 and TRBJ1-1, reads DAGVTQSPTHLIKTRGQQVTLRCSPKSGHDTVSWYQQALGQGPQFIFQYYEEEERQRGNFPDRFSGHQFPNYSSELNVNALLLGDSALYLCASSHGGDKLVGDEAFFGQGTRLTVV.

The chain has TRBV10-3 and TRBJ2-3, with D perhaps TRBD2 (6 bases). CDR3 length: 15 residues. V was trimmed by 3 bases and J by 2 bases, leaving 12 bases between them. Per the germline V gene, CDR1 is ENHRY and CDR2 is SYGVKD. The CDR3 sequence: CAISDSGLLTDTQYF. CDR3 coding DNA: TGTGCCATCAGTGACTCGGGACTTCTCACAGATACGCAGTATTTT.

Here the CDR3 DNA reads TGTGCCAGTACTGAGTTGGTCACAGGGGGCTCTGGCTACACCTTC. This codes for CASTELVTGGSGYTF. This chain connects TRBV19 to TRBJ1-2; 9 nucleotides agree with TRBD1. This CDR3 region has 15 residues. V dropped 7 bases and J dropped 7; count of bases not matched to a gene: 13. Germline V gene data show CDR1 as LNHDA and CDR2 as SQIVND (reference sequence).

This chain connects TRBV5-6 to TRBJ1-2, with 12 bases that match TRBD1. The CDR3 contains 14 residues. V was pared by 3 bases and J by 8 bases, with 5 bases of the junction left unmatched. CDR1 and CDR2 (germline): SGHDT, YYEEEE. CDR3 region: CASSSGTGGVGYTF. DNA for the CDR3: TGTGCCAGCAGCTCGGGGACAGGGGGCGTCGGCTACACCTTC.